Below are 30 T cell receptor beta chains sequenced from a single sample in a study of T cell responses to AZD1222 COVID-19 vaccine. TCRdb's table, derived via immunoSEQ multiplex PCR, lists solely in-frame clones and lacks some. This table has about 130,000 clones, 85% appearing once. The source material was peripheral blood, sampled 28 days after the second dose of the MenACWY control vaccine. These receptors were obtained from an adult who received the MenACWY meningococcal vaccine as a control.

This chain connects TRBV28 to TRBJ1-1; 11 nucleotides agree with TRBD1. CDR1 and CDR2 (germline): MDHEN, SYDVKM. This CDR3 comprises 17 residues. Trimming at V came to 7 bases and at J to 1 base, leaving 11 bases not matched to a gene. In nucleotides, the CDR3 is TGTGCCAGCAAACGGACAGGGGGCTTAAACAGGAACACTGAAGCTTTCTTT. Translated: CASKRTGGLNRNTEAFF.

CDR3 DNA sequence: TGTGCCAGCAGCCTACTGACAAGTAACTATGGCTACACCTTC. It is translated as CASSLLTSNYGYTF. The V and J genes are TRBV6-5 and TRBJ1-2; D ambiguous. V was trimmed by 6 bases and J by 1 base, leaving 12 bases between them. Germline CDR1 MNHEY, CDR2 SVGAGI. The CDR3 is 14 residues long.

Here the CDR3 reads CASSPRGQNIQYF. For the CDR3, the DNA is TGTGCCAGCAGCCCCCGGGGCCAAAACATTCAGTACTTC. V and J are TRBV7-2 and TRBJ2-4; D is possibly TRBD1 or TRBD2 (5 bases each). The CDR3 extends over 13 amino acids. The germline V gene encodes CDR1 SGHTA and CDR2 FQGNSA. V was shortened by 5 bases and J by 5 bases, with 10 bases between the two germline ends. Looking up the rest from reference TRBV7-2 and TRBJ2-4 gives the full variable domain: GAGVSQSPSNKVTEKGKDVELRCDPISGHTALYWYRQSLGQGLEFLIYFQGNSAPDKSGLPSDRFSAERTGGSVSTLTIQRTQQEDSAVYLCASSPRGQNIQYFGAGTRLSVL.

The sample holds one count of this clone. This chain uses TRBV9 with TRBJ2-1, with TRBD2 matching over 10 bases. After removal of 1 base from V and 9 bases from J, the junction contained 10 bases not matched to a gene. From germline, CDR1 is SGDLS and CDR2 YYNGEE. This CDR3 is 16 amino acids long. CDR3 sequence reads: CASSVMTSGLSGEQFF. Written as DNA, the CDR3 is TGTGCCAGCAGCGTAATGACTAGCGGGTTATCTGGTGAGCAGTTCTTC.

The chain couples TRBV18 to TRBJ1-4; D possibly corresponds to TRBD1 (5 bases). V was cut by 3 bases and J by 4 bases, with 12 bases left in between. In germline, CDR1 is KGHSH, CDR2 LQKENI. CDR3 length equals 15 residues. The chain's CDR3 is CASSPAVGVNEKLFF. The CDR3, as DNA: TGTGCCAGCTCACCGGCGGTGGGGGTTAATGAAAAACTGTTTTTT.

This chain joins TRBV7-2 and TRBJ2-1; D unresolved. In germline, CDR1 is SGHTA, CDR2 FQGNSA. Trimming took off 5 bases at V and 0 bases at J, with 11 bases between the two ends. The CDR3 length is 15 residues. CDR3 sequence (DNA): TGTGCCAGCAGCGAGACCCCGAGCTCCTACAATGAGCAGTTCTTC. It specifies CASSETPSSYNEQFF.

The CDR3 spells CASRLPGRASRNTGELFF. CDR3 DNA sequence: TGTGCCAGCAGACTCCCCGGCCGAGCATCCAGGAACACCGGGGAGCTGTTTTTT. The chain carries TRBV7-9 and TRBJ2-2; D not certain. This CDR3 has 18 residues. V shed 6 bases and J shed 1 base, with 21 bases lying between them. Per germline, CDR1 SEHNR and CDR2 FQNEAQ (reference sequence).

A single count supports this clone. The J gene is TRBJ2-3, the V gene TRBV7-9; D uncertain. The CDR3 consists of 16 residues. Germline CDR1 reads SEHNR; CDR2 reads FQNEAQ (reference sequence). V gave up 5 bases and J gave up 0 bases, with 15 bases separating them. CDR3 residues: CASSGTEYRSTDTQYF. CDR3 bases: TGTGCCAGCAGCGGAACGGAGTATAGGAGCACAGATACGCAGTATTTT.

This sequence joins TRBV5-4 and TRBJ1-5; TRBD1 is a possible D gene (5 bases). V gave up 4 bases and J gave up 4 bases, with 12 bases separating them. The CDR3 extends over 14 amino acids. Per germline, CDR1 SGHNT and CDR2 YYREEE (reference sequence). The CDR3 region is CASSVQGLNQPQHF. The CDR3 nucleotides read TGTGCCAGCAGCGTTCAGGGACTTAATCAGCCCCAGCATTTT.

The chain links TRBV5-6 to TRBJ1-3; D unresolved. This CDR3 has 14 amino acids. Trimming pared 0 bases from V and 4 bases from J, leaving 8 bases between. Germline values: CDR1 SGHDT, CDR2 YYEEEE. CDR3 DNA sequence: TGTGCCAGCAGCTTGGAAGGGAGCGGAAACACCATATATTTT. Its translation is CASSLEGSGNTIYF. Drawing the rest from reference TRBV5-6 and TRBJ1-3, the complete variable domain is DAGVTQSPTHLIKTRGQQVTLRCSPKSGHDTVSWYQQALGQGPQFIFQYYEEEERQRGNFPDRFSGHQFPNYSSELNVNALLLGDSALYLCASSLEGSGNTIYFGEGSWLTVV.

The V call is TRBV5-1, the J call TRBJ2-3; D could derive from TRBD1 or TRBD2 (5 bases each). The CDR3 loop spans 15 amino acids. Germline assignment: CDR1 SGHRS and CDR2 YFSETQ. The germline V and J ends were trimmed by 2 bases and 3 bases, with 13 bases remaining between them. The CDR3 DNA follows: TGCGCCAGCAGCTTCCTTAGAGGGGCAACAGATACGCAGTATTTT. Encoded protein: CASSFLRGATDTQYF.

The chain links TRBV19 to TRBJ1-5, with 7 positions matching TRBD1. V shed 6 bases and J 3 bases; nucleotides not matched to a gene: 8. The CDR3 runs 15 residues. Germline V gene sequence: CDR1 LNHDA, CDR2 SQIVND (reference sequence). This chain's CDR3 is CASSPRDSFNQPQHF. Here the CDR3 DNA reads TGTGCCAGTAGCCCCCGGGACAGTTTCAATCAGCCCCAGCATTTT.

This sequence joins TRBV7-2 and TRBJ2-2; D uncertain. Deletions cut 6 bases from V and 4 bases from J, with 18 bases between. Germline CDR1 is SGHTA and CDR2 is FQGNSA. The CDR3 runs to 16 residues. The CDR3 here is CASSADMVRSTGELFF. The CDR3 bases are TGTGCCAGCAGTGCGGATATGGTGCGGTCCACCGGGGAGCTGTTTTTT.

The J gene is TRBJ2-5, the V gene TRBV9; TRBD1 is a possible D gene (5 bases). Per germline, CDR1 SGDLS and CDR2 YYNGEE. Trimming cost V 0 bases and J 5 bases, with 11 bases left between them. The CDR3 extends over 14 amino acids. CDR3 DNA sequence: TGTGCCAGCAGCGTAGATAAGGGGTTGGAGACCCAGTACTTC. Its translation is CASSVDKGLETQYF.

The CDR3 DNA reads as TGTGCCAGCCACGCGGGAGCGTATGTTAGTAATGAGCAGTTCTTC. This codes for CASHAGAYVSNEQFF. V usage is TRBV6-5 and J usage is TRBJ2-1; TRBD2 matches at 7 bases. The germline V gene encodes CDR1 MNHEY and CDR2 SVGAGI. Trimming cost V 8 bases and J 7 bases; bases outside gene matches: 14. This CDR3 comprises 15 residues.

The CDR3 loop reads CSVESKGGLNYGYTF. The DNA for the CDR3 is TGCAGCGTTGAAAGTAAAGGGGGGTTAAACTATGGCTACACCTTC. This chain uses TRBV29-1 with TRBJ1-2; tentative D call: TRBD1 (6 bases). This CDR3 spans 15 amino acids. Germline V gives CDR1 SQVTM, CDR2 ANQGSEA. V was clipped by 2 bases and J by 2 bases, with 15 bases between them.

The chain combines TRBV25-1 with TRBJ1-4; no reliable D call. The germline V and J ends were trimmed by 1 base and 5 bases, with 5 bases remaining between them. The CDR3 is 13 residues long. Germline V gene lookup returns CDR1 MGHDK and CDR2 SYGVNS. CDR3 in DNA: TGTGCCAGCAGTGAATCGCACAATGAAAAACTGTTTTTT. As protein: CASSESHNEKLFF.

The J gene is TRBJ1-2, the V gene TRBV19, with D possibly being TRBD1 (6 bases). CDR3 size: 17 residues. V shed 7 bases and J shed 1 base, with 22 bases lying between them. CDR1 and CDR2 (germline): LNHDA, SQIVND (reference sequence). CDR3 DNA: TGTGCCAGTACTGAACTTCGGGACACCTTTATTAACTATGGCTACACCTTC. The encoded protein is CASTELRDTFINYGYTF.

The rearrangement joins TRBV6-5 to TRBJ1-5, with D perhaps TRBD1 (6 bases). The CDR3 runs to 13 residues. V shed 4 bases and J shed 5 bases, with 9 bases lying between them. The germline V gene has CDR1 MNHEY and CDR2 SVGAGI. DNA for the CDR3: TGTGCCAGCAGTTCCGAGGGGGATCAGCCCCAGCATTTT. Translated, it gives CASSSEGDQPQHF.

This chain connects TRBV3-1 (or the pseudogene TRBV3-2) to TRBJ1-1; a weak D match, TRBD1 (5 bases). Deletions cut 8 bases from V and 2 bases from J, with 15 bases between. Per germline, CDR1 LGHDT and CDR2 YNNKEL (reference sequence). This CDR3 is 14 amino acids long. The CDR3 nucleotides are TGTGCCAGCGCCTGGGACGGGTTAAACACTGAAGCTTTCTTT. Translating it yields CASAWDGLNTEAFF.

V usage is TRBV28 and J usage is TRBJ1-1; tentatively, D is TRBD1 (6 bases). The CDR3 loop spans 15 amino acids. Trimming stripped 6 bases from V and 3 bases from J, with 17 bases between. Germline lookup yields CDR1 MDHEN and CDR2 SYDVKM. CDR3 in DNA: TGTGCCAGCAGCCTGACAGGCCACGGGGACACTGAAGCTTTCTTT. This translates into CASSLTGHGDTEAFF.

The J gene is TRBJ2-6, the V gene TRBV19; D remains ambiguous. CDR1 and CDR2 from the germline V gene are LNHDA and SQIVND (reference sequence). Trimming removed 7 bases from V and 0 bases from J, with 10 bases in between. This CDR3 is 15 amino acids long. This chain's CDR3 is CASNSGSSGANVLTF. The CDR3 DNA sequence: TGTGCCAGTAACTCCGGCAGCTCTGGGGCCAACGTCCTGACTTTC.

J is TRBJ2-3 and V is TRBV6-5, with TRBD1 matching over 9 bases. Germline lookup yields CDR1 MNHEY and CDR2 SVGAGI. V dropped 4 bases and J dropped 3; count of bases not matched to a gene: 8. This CDR3 contains 16 residues. CDR3 DNA: TGTGCCAGCAGTTCATACAGGGGGCGAGGGACAGATACGCAGTATTTT. Its protein is CASSSYRGRGTDTQYF.

The chain combines TRBV18 with TRBJ2-3; D remains unclear. This CDR3 contains 15 residues. The ends were cut back, 3 bases at V and 5 bases at J, with 15 bases in the middle. In germline, CDR1 is KGHSH, CDR2 LQKENI. The CDR3 spells CASSPKTGMLDTQYF. CDR3 DNA sequence: TGTGCCAGCTCACCTAAGACTGGGATGTTAGATACGCAGTATTTT.

The rearrangement links TRBV20-1 to TRBJ2-2; D is unresolved. Germline values: CDR1 DFQATT, CDR2 SNEGSKA (reference sequence). The V and J ends lost 3 bases and 0 bases respectively, with 8 bases between them. The CDR3 contains 14 residues. CDR3 residues: CSASFQTNTGELFF. CDR3 DNA: TGCAGTGCTAGTTTCCAGACGAACACCGGGGAGCTGTTTTTT.

This clone was recorded once. The rearrangement links TRBV28 to TRBJ1-1; tentative D call: TRBD1 (5 bases). Germline loops: CDR1 MDHEN, CDR2 SYDVKM. The CDR3 totals 14 residues. The V and J ends lost 3 bases and 0 bases respectively, with 8 bases between them. The CDR3 is CASSFGDLNTEAFF. As DNA, the CDR3 is TGTGCCAGCAGTTTTGGGGACCTGAACACTGAAGCTTTCTTT.

The rearrangement uses TRBV27 and TRBJ2-2; 7 nucleotides align to TRBD1. The CDR3 has 15 amino acids. Germline V gives CDR1 MNHEY, CDR2 SMNVEV (reference sequence). Trimming at V came to 4 bases and at J to 13 bases, leaving 15 bases not matched to a gene. For the CDR3, the DNA is TGTGCCAGCAGTTCGCCCACCCTCGGGACAGAAAGGCTGTTTTTT. It is translated as CASSSPTLGTERLFF.

V and J are TRBV28 and TRBJ1-2, with 8 bases fitting TRBD1. Per germline, CDR1 MDHEN and CDR2 SYDVKM. The CDR3 length is 18 residues. Germline trimming cut 2 bases from V and 4 bases from J; bases unmatched to any gene: 15. As DNA, the CDR3 is TGTGCCAGCAGTTTACGACTCCCCCAGACAGGGGCATCCTATGGCTACACCTTC. It specifies CASSLRLPQTGASYGYTF.

The rearrangement links TRBV5-4 to TRBJ2-1; D is undetermined. CDR3 length: 13 amino acids. Looked up from germline, CDR1 is SGHNT and CDR2 is YYREEE (reference sequence). Trimming took off 2 bases at V and 9 bases at J, with 12 bases between the two ends. The chain's CDR3 is CASSFVFLGEQFF. In nucleotides, the CDR3 is TGTGCCAGCAGCTTTGTTTTCCTGGGTGAGCAGTTCTTC.

The chain is built from TRBV27 and TRBJ2-7; TRBD2 matches 7 bases. V trimming: 6 bases; J trimming: 0 bases; junction bases outside the gene matches: 8. The CDR3 has 15 amino acids. From germline, CDR1 is MNHEY and CDR2 SMNVEV (reference sequence). In DNA form, the CDR3 reads TGTGCCAGCAGACCCGTAGCGGGCAGCTCCTACGAGCAGTACGTC. This gives the protein CASRPVAGSSYEQYV.